Listed here is a single T cell receptor (beta chain). Within 2 weeks before study entry, exposed participants met a COVID-19 case. The entry originates in a study of blood T cell repertoires in COVID-19. Background on the study: Collection of acute and convalescent COVID-19 samples took place in the United States, Italy and Spain. PBMCs, B-cell-depleted T cells, or T cells provided the cDNA or gDNA that made up the material.

Data came from immunoSEQ multiplex PCR; TCRdb stores just in-frame clones and leaves some out. The sample records 300,000 to 400,000 clones, 85% being singletons. Sequenced material: PBMCs or T cells enriched from blood (not recorded which). This clonotype was sampled from a woman between 25 and 40 years old who had been exposed to COVID-19.

CDR3 in amino acids: CASSFRGAQETQYF. The CDR3 DNA reads as TGCGCCAGCAGCTTCCGGGGGGCCCAAGAGACCCAGTACTTC. The chain has TRBV5-1 and TRBJ2-5, with D maybe TRBD2 (7 bases). Per the germline V gene, CDR1 is SGHRS and CDR2 is YFSETQ. V was clipped by 2 bases and J by 1 base, with 9 bases between them. This CDR3 contains 14 residues.